The clone carrying this T cell receptor beta chain was recorded at least ten times. Its specificity is unknown. TCRdb re-analysed the multiplex PCR reads in MiXCR, keeping a single row per CDR3 protein. This table has 50,000 to 75,000 distinct CDR3 sequences, around 52% appearing once. This entry comes from a study of breast tumors, draining lymph nodes, adjacent tissues. Study-wide points: Compared with basal-like, luminal-like tumors shared significantly more repertoire with nontumor tissue. Most tumor T cells seemingly derive from lymph node, then expand in tumor. Tumor T cell lymph node origin was a supported hypothesis, not proven. Compared with lymph nodes, tumors were less diverse; compared with nontumor tissue, more.

The junction had 8 bases not matched to a gene; V was cut back by 4 bases and J by 5 bases. The CDR3 runs 15 residues. Germline CDR1 SGHDT, CDR2 YYEEEE. This sequence joins TRBV5-6 and TRBJ2-1; 8 positions agree with TRBD2. The material sequenced was breast tumor tissue. This clonotype was obtained from a female donor with breast cancer. Some clones in this sample may be carry-over from other donors' samples. CDR3 residues: CASSRPGGWNNEQFF. The CDR3 nucleotides are TGTGCCAGCAGCCGACCGGGAGGGTGGAACAATGAGCAGTTCTTC.